The clone carrying this T cell receptor (beta chain) was counted between two and nine times. The antigen is not known. Germline loops: CDR1 LGHNA, CDR2 YSLEER. Trimming removed 1 base from V and 2 bases from J, with 12 bases in between. This CDR3 comprises 15 residues. Time point defined: persistent/refractory GD, antithyroid drugs over 5 years with positive TRAb. The TCR library was made from RNA extracted from PBMCs. Patients came through an endocrinology department, and that department was in Xi'an, China. This entry comes from a study of regulatory T cells in long-lasting Graves disease. Study-level points and caveats: More public clonotypes were shared by persistent patients (approximately 3,000) than by new patients (roughly 1,000). Persistent disease was associated with favored TRBV28 usage and with favored use of TRBJ1-2 and TRBJ2-5.

Arm-PCR with iRepertoire HTBI primers amplified the CDR3 regions for these TCR beta libraries. Authors' processing steps: Identification of gene segments yielded more than 60 TRBV and around 13 TRBJ across samples. MiXCR was run by TCRdb on the multiplex PCR reads, yielding one entry per CDR3 protein. These V and J calls originate from TCRdb's pipeline instead of the authors' own analysis. The table shows over 250,000 distinct CDR3 sequences, with roughly 21% occurring only once. This receptor was obtained from a female donor with Graves disease. The chain is built from TRBV4-3 and TRBJ2-7, with a tentative D call TRBD2 (5 bases). The starting material was peripheral blood mononuclear cells (PBMCs), obtained when the disease was refractory, from a patient treated with antithyroid drugs. The CDR3 spells CASSQVDGEPYEQYF. The DNA for the CDR3 is TGCGCCAGCAGCCAAGTTGACGGGGAACCCTACGAGCAGTACTTC.